Included here is one TCR beta chain sequence, with context. What this receptor recognizes is not known. Base qualities are not at hand, and no much larger clone is one base apart. At one collaborating source in Seattle, patients were enrolled during active infection and were followed longitudinally through the course of disease. Each collaborating institution followed its own protocols to collect whole blood in K2EDTA tubes. For TCRbeta analysis, collaborators shipped samples in one of three forms: frozen whole blood, isolated PBMCs, or DNA extracted from either of those sample types. Germline trimming: 0 bases from V, 3 bases from J; junction bases outside gene matches: 4. The CDR3 starts with the cysteine, ends with the phenylalanine, and has 15 residues. Only the CDR3 DNA stays, 45 bases, in frame from base 1. From the germline V gene, CDR1 is KGHSH and CDR2 is LQKENI. TCRbeta CDR3 regions were amplified from genomic DNA using the immunoSEQ Assay, a bias-controlled multiplex PCR. Concerning the study's data processing: Nucleated cell counts per sample were estimated from amplification of reference gene primers within the assay. To quantify the absolute abundance of each unique TCRbeta CDR3 rearrangement, sequence reads were collapsed and filtered. Productive Simpson clonality was computed per sample as the square root of Simpson's diversity index over productive rearrangements. What TCRdb holds here is the immuneACCESS table cut down to in-frame rearrangements. Part of the clones is not present; checked against another copy, under half of the missing clones reflect an unresolved V gene, and the others are unexplained. V, J and clone size are taken as reported in that table, and D and trimming were inferred from the DNA itself. The sample has about 290,000 clones on record, roughly nine tenths of them singletons. Clones ranked in the top ten supply around 10% of the sample.

This entry is derived from a study of blood T cell repertoires in COVID-19 (dated by TCRdb to between 2020 and 2021). About the full investigation: The collaborator samples originated in the United States, Italy and Spain and spanned the acute and convalescent phases of COVID-19. The prospective study material was composed of cDNA or gDNA derived from T cells, B-cell-depleted T cells, or PBMCs. The dataset comprised deeply sampled blood TCRbeta repertoires from subjects exposed to, actively infected with, or recovered from COVID-19. The repertoires were made available in a free public database intended to serve as a resource for research on the immune response to SARS-CoV-2. The samples were drawn from two sources: the first 160 participants of the ongoing ImmuneRACE study, and fewer than 1,500 subjects contributed by 6 global collaborators. Nearly every sample came with metadata listing a de-identified subject ID, COVID-19 status, age in years and sex. Where HLA class I and class II types were available, the types were taken from metadata supplied by the sample provider, not from assay-based typing.

Results the study describes overall, beyond this receptor: How much clinical and demographic metadata was included differed by source and by participant, and the metadata was provided uncurated.

The source of this sequence is a woman aged 25-40 years with COVID-19, enrolled during active disease. The sequencing input was peripheral blood. The chain is made from TRBV18 and TRBJ2-7, with TRBD2 identical over 8 junction bases. The CDR3 is CASSPPGLEGYEQYF. The DNA is TGTGCCAGCTCACCACCGGGACTAGAGGGCTACGAGCAGTACTTC.